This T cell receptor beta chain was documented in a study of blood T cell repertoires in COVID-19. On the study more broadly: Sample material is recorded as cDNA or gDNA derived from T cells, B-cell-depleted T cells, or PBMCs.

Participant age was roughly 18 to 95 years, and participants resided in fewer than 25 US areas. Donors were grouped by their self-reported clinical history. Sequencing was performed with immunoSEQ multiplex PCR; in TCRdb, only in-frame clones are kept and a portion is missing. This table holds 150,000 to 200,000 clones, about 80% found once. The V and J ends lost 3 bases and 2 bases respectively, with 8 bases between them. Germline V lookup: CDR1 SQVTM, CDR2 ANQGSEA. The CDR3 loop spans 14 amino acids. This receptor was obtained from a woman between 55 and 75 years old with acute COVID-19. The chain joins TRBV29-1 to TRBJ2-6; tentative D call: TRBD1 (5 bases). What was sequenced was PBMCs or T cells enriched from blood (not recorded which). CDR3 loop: CSVDRVTGANVLTF. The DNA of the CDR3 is TGCAGCGTTGACAGGGTTACTGGGGCCAACGTCCTGACTTTC.